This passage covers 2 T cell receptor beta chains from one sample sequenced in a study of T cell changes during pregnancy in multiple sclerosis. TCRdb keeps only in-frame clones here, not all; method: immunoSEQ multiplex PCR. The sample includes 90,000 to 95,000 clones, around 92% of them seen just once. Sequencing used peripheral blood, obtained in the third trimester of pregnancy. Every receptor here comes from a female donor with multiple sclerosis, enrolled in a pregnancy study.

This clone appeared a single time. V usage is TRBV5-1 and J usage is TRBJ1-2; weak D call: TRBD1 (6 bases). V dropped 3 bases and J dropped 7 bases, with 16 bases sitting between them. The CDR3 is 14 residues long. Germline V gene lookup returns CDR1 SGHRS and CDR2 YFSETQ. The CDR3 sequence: CASSSPGGGSGYTF. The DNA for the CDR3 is TGCGCCAGCAGCTCTCCTGGGGGGGGCAGTGGCTACACCTTC.

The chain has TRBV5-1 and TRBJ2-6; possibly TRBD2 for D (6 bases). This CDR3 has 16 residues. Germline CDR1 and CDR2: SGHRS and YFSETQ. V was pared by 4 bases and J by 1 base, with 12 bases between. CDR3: CASSPGAGSGANVLTF. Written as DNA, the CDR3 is TGCGCCAGCAGCCCCGGGGCGGGGTCTGGGGCCAACGTCCTGACTTTC.